The subject of this entry is one T cell receptor (beta chain). Antigen: not known. A multiplex PCR was run with 60 Vbeta primers and 13 Jbeta primers. Sequencing used immunoSEQ multiplex PCR; TCRdb keeps in-frame clones, though not all of them. The profile shows roughly 140,000 clones, roughly 80% of them singletons. The germline V gene encodes CDR1 SEHNR and CDR2 FQNEAQ (reference sequence). The V gene lost 2 bases and the J gene lost 1 base, with 17 bases spanning the gap. This CDR3 spans 17 amino acids. The data stem from a study of cytomegalovirus exposure and HLA in healthy donors. Participants comprised healthy donors of bone marrow. Study conclusions and caveats: Across all donors, roughly uniform sequencing depth was an assumption of the presence/absence analyses. Most TCR sequences proved rare, with some public TCRs found in many donors.

The rearrangement joins TRBV7-9 to TRBJ1-1, with D tentatively TRBD1 (5 bases). This sequence was found in a boy aged 2-9 years in good health and CMV-seronegative. The material sequenced was PBMCs. The CDR3 region has the DNA TGTGCCAGCAGCTTAAGGGGCGCTCGCCTTGCGAACACTGAAGCTTTCTTT. Its translation is CASSLRGARLANTEAFF.